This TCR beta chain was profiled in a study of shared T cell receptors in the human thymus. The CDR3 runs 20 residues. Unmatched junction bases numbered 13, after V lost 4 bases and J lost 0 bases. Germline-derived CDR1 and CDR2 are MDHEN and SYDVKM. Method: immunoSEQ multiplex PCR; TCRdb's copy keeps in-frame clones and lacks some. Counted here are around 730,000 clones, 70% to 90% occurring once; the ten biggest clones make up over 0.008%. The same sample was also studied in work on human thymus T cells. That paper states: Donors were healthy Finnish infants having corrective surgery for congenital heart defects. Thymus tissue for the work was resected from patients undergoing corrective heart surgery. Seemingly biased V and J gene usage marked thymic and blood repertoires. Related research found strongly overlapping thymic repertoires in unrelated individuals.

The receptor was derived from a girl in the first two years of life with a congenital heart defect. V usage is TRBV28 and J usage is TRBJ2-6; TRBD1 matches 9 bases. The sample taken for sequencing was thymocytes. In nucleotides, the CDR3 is TGTGCCAGCAGTTGGACCCGTAGGACAGGGGCCTCCTCTGGGGCCAACGTCCTGACTTTC. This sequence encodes CASSWTRRTGASSGANVLTF. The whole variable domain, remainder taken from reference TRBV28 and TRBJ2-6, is DVKVTQSSRYLVKRTGEKVFLECVQDMDHENMFWYRQDPGLGLRLIYFSYDVKMKEKGDIPEGYSVSREKKERFSLILESASTNQTSMYLCASSWTRRTGASSGANVLTFGAGSRLTVL.